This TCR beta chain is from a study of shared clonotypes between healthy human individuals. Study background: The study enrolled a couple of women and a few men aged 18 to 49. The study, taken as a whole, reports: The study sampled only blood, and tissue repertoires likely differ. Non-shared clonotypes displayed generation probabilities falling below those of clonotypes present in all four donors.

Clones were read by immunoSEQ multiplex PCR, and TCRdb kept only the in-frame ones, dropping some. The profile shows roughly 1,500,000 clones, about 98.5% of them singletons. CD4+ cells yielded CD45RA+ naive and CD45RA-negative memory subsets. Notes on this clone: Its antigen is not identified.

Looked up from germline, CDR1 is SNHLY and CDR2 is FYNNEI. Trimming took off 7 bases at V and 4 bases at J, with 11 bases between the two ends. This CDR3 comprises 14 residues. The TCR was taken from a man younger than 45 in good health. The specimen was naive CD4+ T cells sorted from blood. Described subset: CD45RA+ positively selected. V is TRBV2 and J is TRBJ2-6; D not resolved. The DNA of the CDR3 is TGTGCCAGCAAGGCGAACGGGGGGGCCAACGTCCTGACTTTC. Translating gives CASKANGGANVLTF.